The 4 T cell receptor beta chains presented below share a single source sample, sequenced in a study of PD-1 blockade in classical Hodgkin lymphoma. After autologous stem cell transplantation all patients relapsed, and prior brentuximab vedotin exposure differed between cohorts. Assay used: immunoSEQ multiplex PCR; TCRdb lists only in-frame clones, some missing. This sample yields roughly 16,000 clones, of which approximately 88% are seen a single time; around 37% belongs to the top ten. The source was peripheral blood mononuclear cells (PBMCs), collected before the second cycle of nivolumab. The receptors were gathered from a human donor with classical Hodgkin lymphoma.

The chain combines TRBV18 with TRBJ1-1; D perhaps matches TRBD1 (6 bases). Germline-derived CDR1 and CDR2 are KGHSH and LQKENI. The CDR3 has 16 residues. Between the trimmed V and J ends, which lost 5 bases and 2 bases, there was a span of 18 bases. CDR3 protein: CASSNVMPGDNTEAFF. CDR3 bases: TGTGCCAGCTCAAACGTAATGCCAGGGGATAACACTGAAGCTTTCTTT.

The CDR3 DNA is TGTGCCAGCCCTAAGGGCCCCTCGAACACCGGGGAGCTGTTTTTT. It codes for CASPKGPSNTGELFF. The J gene is TRBJ2-2, the V gene TRBV2; D remains unclear. CDR1 and CDR2 (germline): SNHLY, FYNNEI. The CDR3 has 15 amino acids. The ends were cut back, 8 bases at V and 0 bases at J, with 13 bases in the middle.

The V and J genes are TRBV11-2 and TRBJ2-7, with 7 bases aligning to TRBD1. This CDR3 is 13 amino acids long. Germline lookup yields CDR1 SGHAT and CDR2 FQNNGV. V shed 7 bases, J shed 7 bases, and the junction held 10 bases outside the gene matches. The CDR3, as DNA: TGTGCCAGCACCCCCGAAGGGGGCGAGGAGCAGTACTTC. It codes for CASTPEGGEEQYF.

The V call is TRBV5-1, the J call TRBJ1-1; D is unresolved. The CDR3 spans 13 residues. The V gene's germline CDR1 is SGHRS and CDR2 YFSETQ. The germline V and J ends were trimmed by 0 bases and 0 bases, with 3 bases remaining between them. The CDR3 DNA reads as TGCGCCAGCAGCTTGGGATTGAACACTGAAGCTTTCTTT. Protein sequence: CASSLGLNTEAFF.